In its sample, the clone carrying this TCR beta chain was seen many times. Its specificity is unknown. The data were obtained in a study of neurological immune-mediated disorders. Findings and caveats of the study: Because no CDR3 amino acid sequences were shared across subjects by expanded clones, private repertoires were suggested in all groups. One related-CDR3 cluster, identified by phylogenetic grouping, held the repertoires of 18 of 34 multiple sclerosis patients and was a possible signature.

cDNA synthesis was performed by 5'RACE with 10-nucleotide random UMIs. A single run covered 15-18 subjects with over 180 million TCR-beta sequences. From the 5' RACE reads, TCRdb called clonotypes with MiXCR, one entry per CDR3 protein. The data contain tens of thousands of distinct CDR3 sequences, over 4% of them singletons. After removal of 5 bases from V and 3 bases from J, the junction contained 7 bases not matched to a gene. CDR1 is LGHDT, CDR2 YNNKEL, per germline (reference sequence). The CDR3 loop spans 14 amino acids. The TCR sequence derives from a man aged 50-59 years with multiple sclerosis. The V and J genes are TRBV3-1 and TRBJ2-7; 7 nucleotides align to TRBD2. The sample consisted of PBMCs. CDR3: CASSGRPSGYEQYF. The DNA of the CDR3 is TGTGCCAGCAGCGGGCGACCTAGCGGCTACGAGCAGTACTTC.